The clone carrying this T cell receptor beta chain has a handful of counts. Its antigen is still unknown. The data derive from a study of T-cell memory formation after mild COVID-19. Overall study: Largely, TCR clusters stayed within a single donor. Study-wide findings and caveats: The main location of contracting CD4+ clones was CM and EM, and that of contracting CD8+ clones was EMRA.

CDR1 and CDR2 from the germline V gene are SGDLS and YYNGEE. There are 13 residues in the CDR3. With 3 bases removed from V and 7 bases from J, the gap between germline ends came to 10 bases. TCR alpha and TCR beta cDNA libraries carrying sample barcodes and UMIs were produced by 5'RACE using constant-segment primers. MiXCR, applied by TCRdb to the 5' RACE reads, yields one record per CDR3 protein. The sample holds under 50,000 distinct CDR3 sequences, 25% to 35% seen once. The sequencing input was PBMCs or a T cell subset sorted from them (not recorded which). This receptor was identified in a man between 18 and 35 years old who had mild COVID-19 (a few samples of this study predate the infection). Cell type and time point are not known. This rearrangement joins TRBV9 to TRBJ2-2; D may correspond to TRBD1 or TRBD2 (5 bases each). In nucleotides, the CDR3 is TGTGCCAGCAGCGGAGAGGGGCTCGGGGAGCTGTTTTTT. Translated: CASSGEGLGELFF.